This TCR beta chain was observed in a study of T cells in Graves' hyperthyroidism and ophthalmopathy. Study summary: The blood sample was taken at first diagnosis, before treatment began.

This clonotype was seen ten or more times. The TCR beta CDR3 regions underwent amplification using RNA transcripts as the source. In the first-round RT-PCR of the TCR CDR3, the HTBI primer set was used. MiXCR, applied by TCRdb to the multiplex PCR reads, yields one record per CDR3 protein. The sample has 550,000 to 600,000 distinct CDR3 sequences; 12% to 15% are singletons. What was sequenced was blood. The TCR comes from a woman aged 18-29 years with Graves' ophthalmopathy.

CDR3 in DNA: TGCGCCAGCAGCTCAAGAGGGGGCGGTACCGCCATTCAGTACTTC. Encoded protein: CASSSRGGGTAIQYF. This chain joins TRBV5-1 and TRBJ2-4; 7 bases line up with TRBD1. Germline CDR1 SGHRS, CDR2 YFSETQ. The CDR3 loop spans 15 amino acids. Losses at the gene ends were 3 bases for V and 9 bases for J; bases not matched to a gene: 12.